This T cell receptor (beta chain) originates from a study of blood T cell repertoires in COVID-19. The CDR3 extends over 12 amino acids. V gave up 7 bases and J gave up 4 bases, with 8 bases separating them. In germline, CDR1 is MDHEN, CDR2 SYDVKM. The repertoire was sequenced with immunoSEQ multiplex PCR; TCRdb's copy has only in-frame clones and lacks some. The data contain 150,000 to 200,000 clones, approximately 90% of them singletons. The chain joins TRBV28 to TRBJ1-5; D is undetermined. This clonotype originated in a man aged 18 to 29 with acute or convalescent COVID-19. Sample: peripheral blood. The CDR3 spells CASNPRNQPQHF. CDR3 nucleotides: TGTGCCAGCAATCCCAGGAATCAGCCCCAGCATTTT.